This TCR beta chain appears in the sequencing data of a study of T cells in Graves' hyperthyroidism and ophthalmopathy. About the research overall: Peripheral blood sampling occurred at initial diagnosis, before any treatment.

When ophthalmopathy did not progress within 18 months, Graves' hyperthyroidism was considered stable. Fresh peripheral blood, more than 9 ml, yielded the PBMCs. V lost 5 bases and J 0 bases, leaving 14 bases between the germline ends. The length of the CDR3 is 16 residues. Germline CDR1 and CDR2: SEHNR and FQNEAQ (reference sequence). This clonotype was seen at least ten times. The antigen remains undetermined. The investigators amplified TCR beta CDR3 regions from RNA transcripts. HTBI primers were employed in a first-round RT-PCR of the TCR CDR3. TCRdb reprocessed the multiplex PCR reads with MiXCR, giving one entry per CDR3 protein. Among more than 550,000 distinct CDR3 sequences listed, approximately 15% were seen once. The study's findings and limits: Among clonotypes expanded in thyroid above 0.001, most were also found in blood.

The chain employs TRBV7-9 and TRBJ2-1, with D possibly being TRBD2 (5 bases). The sequencing sample was made of blood. The sequence derives from a man aged 45-60 years with Graves' hyperthyroidism. CDR3 region: CASSNRELSSYNEQFF. Written as DNA, the CDR3 is TGTGCCAGCAGCAATCGGGAACTGAGCTCCTACAATGAGCAGTTCTTC. Drawing the rest from reference TRBV7-9 and TRBJ2-1, the complete variable domain is DTGVSQNPRHKITKRGQNVTFRCDPISEHNRLYWYRQTLGQGPEFLTYFQNEAQLEKSRLLSDRFSAERPKGSFSTLEIQRTEQGDSAMYLCASSNRELSSYNEQFFGPGTRLTVL.